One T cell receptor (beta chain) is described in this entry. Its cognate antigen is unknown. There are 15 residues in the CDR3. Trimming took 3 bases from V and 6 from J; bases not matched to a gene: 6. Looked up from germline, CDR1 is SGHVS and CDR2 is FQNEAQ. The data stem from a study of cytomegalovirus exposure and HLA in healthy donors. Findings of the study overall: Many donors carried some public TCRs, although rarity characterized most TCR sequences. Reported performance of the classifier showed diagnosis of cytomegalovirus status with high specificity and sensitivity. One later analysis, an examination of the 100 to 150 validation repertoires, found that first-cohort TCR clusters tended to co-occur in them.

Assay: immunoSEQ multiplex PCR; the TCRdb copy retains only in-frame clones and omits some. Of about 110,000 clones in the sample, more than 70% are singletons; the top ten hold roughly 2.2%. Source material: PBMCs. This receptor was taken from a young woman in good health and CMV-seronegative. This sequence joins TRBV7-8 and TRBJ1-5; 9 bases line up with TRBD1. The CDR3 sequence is CASSFRDRAVQPQHF. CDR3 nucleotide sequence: TGTGCCAGCAGCTTCCGGGACAGGGCGGTTCAGCCCCAGCATTTT.